The rows below give T cell receptor beta chains drawn from one sample of a study of OX40 agonist ivuxolimab in advanced cancers. Here immunoSEQ multiplex PCR was the method, and the copy in TCRdb shows in-frame clones only, minus some. The top ten clones hold roughly 25% of a sample with more than 65,000 clones, roughly 86% of them seen once. Specimen: CD4+ or CD8+ T cells sorted from blood, collected in a trial of the OX40 agonist ivuxolimab. These receptors originate from an adult with an advanced solid tumor such as melanoma, head and neck, liver or kidney cancer. Each CDR3 is given with its conserved first and last residue. The D gene is left open where the match is weak. Size is omitted from some rows. Given values are once, few, many or a class for expanded clones.

j_gene,abundance,d_gene,v_gene,CDR3aa,CDR3nt
TRBJ1-2,.,.,TRBV7-8,CASSGGGGYTF,TGTGCCAGCAGCGGAGGGGGTGGCTACACCTTC
TRBJ2-3,.,TRBD1,TRBV28,CASSFSPGGPDTQYF,TGTGCCAGCAGTTTTTCCCCAGGGGGACCCGATACGCAGTATTTT
TRBJ2-7,.,TRBD1,TRBV2,CASSEDRGTYEQYF,TGTGCCAGCAGTGAAGACAGGGGGACCTACGAGCAGTACTTC
TRBJ2-2,.,.,TRBV30,CAWSVQRGTGELFF,TGTGCCTGGAGTGTACAAAGAGGGACCGGGGAGCTGTTTTTT
TRBJ1-5,.,TRBD1,TRBV28,CASRARGQGAVQPQHF,TGTGCCAGCAGAGCCCGGGGACAGGGGGCTGTTCAGCCCCAGCATTTT
TRBJ1-6,.,.,TRBV30,CAWNKGVARNSPLHF,TGTGCCTGGAACAAGGGCGTAGCGCGGAATTCACCCCTCCACTTT
TRBJ1-6,few,TRBD1,TRBV10-3,CAISESRTGVGSPLHF,TGTGCCATCAGTGAGTCGAGGACAGGGGTTGGGTCACCCCTCCACTTT
TRBJ2-1,.,.,TRBV6-6,CASSYPGSYNEQFF,TGTGCCAGCAGTTACCCAGGGTCCTACAATGAGCAGTTCTTC
TRBJ1-1,.,.,TRBV27,CASSFSGVVKDEAFF,TGTGCCAGCAGTTTCTCGGGGGTGGTGAAAGATGAAGCTTTCTTT
TRBJ2-2,.,.,TRBV21-1,CASSRREGQGAPGELFF,TGTGCCAGCAGCCGTCGGGAGGGACAGGGGGCCCCCGGGGAGCTGTTTTTT
TRBJ1-5,.,.,TRBV5-5,CASSFTGDSNQPQHF,TGTGCCAGCAGCTTTACGGGGGATAGCAATCAGCCCCAGCATTTT
TRBJ1-1,.,.,TRBV20-1,CSARGHTEAFF,TGCAGTGCTAGAGGACACACTGAAGCTTTCTTT
TRBJ2-1,.,.,TRBV6-5,CASSTRRNSYNEQFF,TGTGCCAGCAGTACACGGAGAAACTCCTACAATGAGCAGTTCTTC
TRBJ1-6,.,.,TRBV6-5,CASSYPTPGYQPLHF,TGTGCCAGCAGTTACCCCACCCCAGGATATCAGCCCCTCCACTTT
TRBJ2-1,.,.,TRBV12-5,CASGLEGPSYNEQFF,TGTGCTAGTGGCCTCGAGGGCCCATCCTACAATGAGCAGTTCTTC
TRBJ1-1,.,.,TRBV5-6,CASSLGGGTEAFF,TGTGCCAGCAGCTTGGGCGGGGGCACTGAAGCTTTCTTT
TRBJ1-5,once,.,TRBV7-2,CASSPRGWGQGNQPQHF,TGTGCCAGCAGCCCCCGAGGCTGGGGGCAAGGCAATCAGCCTCAGCATTTT
TRBJ2-5,.,.,TRBV5-1,CASSLAAWQVQETQYF,TGCGCCAGCAGCTTGGCCGCTTGGCAGGTCCAAGAGACCCAGTACTTC
TRBJ1-1,once,.,TRBV4-2,CASSQVGPIGEAFF,TGTGCCAGCAGCCAAGTTGGGCCTATCGGTGAAGCTTTCTTT
TRBJ1-5,few,.,TRBV4-1,CASSQDNGSGNQPQHF,TGCGCCAGCAGCCAAGATAACGGGTCGGGGAATCAGCCCCAGCATTTT
TRBJ2-7,once,.,TRBV7-8,CASSPGVPGEQYF,TGTGCCAGCAGCCCGGGAGTCCCGGGGGAGCAGTACTTC
TRBJ2-6,.,.,TRBV10-3,CAISGGTASNLPGANVLTF,TGTGCCATCAGTGGAGGGACGGCCAGTAATCTTCCTGGGGCCAACGTCCTGACTTTC
TRBJ2-7,.,.,TRBV6-5,CASSTQGLSSYEQYF,TGTGCCAGCAGCACTCAGGGTCTTTCCTCCTACGAGCAGTACTTC
TRBJ2-5,.,TRBD1,TRBV28,CASSPPGTAGTQYF,TGTGCCAGCAGCCCCCCCGGGACAGCTGGGACCCAGTACTTC
TRBJ2-7,.,TRBD1,TRBV12-5,CASGSRTGGTFYEQYF,TGTGCTAGTGGTTCCCGCACAGGGGGCACCTTCTACGAGCAGTACTTC
TRBJ2-5,.,TRBD2,TRBV27,CASSLGLAPRGETQYF,TGTGCCAGCAGTCTTGGACTAGCCCCTAGGGGTGAGACCCAGTACTTC
TRBJ2-1,.,.,TRBV2,CASRGDSSSYNEQFF,TGTGCCAGCAGGGGGGACTCGAGCTCCTACAATGAGCAGTTCTTC
TRBJ1-1,.,.,TRBV10-3,CAISGATGWSEAFF,TGTGCCATCAGTGGGGCAACAGGGTGGTCTGAAGCTTTCTTT
TRBJ1-1,once,TRBD1,TRBV6-5,CASRGQGTLNTEAFF,TGTGCCAGCAGGGGACAGGGGACCTTGAACACTGAAGCTTTCTTT